These 10 T cell receptor beta chains share one sample of origin, sequenced in a study of early T cells in non-severe SARS-CoV-2 infection. Using its own MiXCR run on the 5' RACE reads, TCRdb lists one record per CDR3 protein. The sample holds around 26,000 distinct CDR3 sequences, more than 4.5% seen once. Sequencing was done on a sample of whole blood. Receptors were obtained from an adult who was a healthcare worker with PCR-confirmed SARS-CoV-2 infection or an uninfected control (not recorded which).

This sequence joins TRBV5-1 and TRBJ2-7; 15 bases are shared with TRBD2. Per germline, CDR1 SGHRS and CDR2 YFSETQ. The CDR3 runs to 22 residues. V was clipped by 4 bases and J by 3 bases; unmatched bases: 23. The CDR3 sequence is CASSPHPGLAGGYSPSDYEQYF. The CDR3 coding sequence is TGCGCCAGCAGCCCCCACCCGGGACTAGCGGGGGGCTATTCGCCCTCTGACTACGAGCAGTACTTC. Combining the CDR3 with reference TRBV5-1 and TRBJ2-7 gives the whole variable domain KAGVTQTPRYLIKTRGQQVTLSCSPISGHRSVSWYQQTPGQGLQFLFEYFSETQRNKGNFPGRFSGRQFSNSRSEMNVSTLELGDSALYLCASSPHPGLAGGYSPSDYEQYFGPGTRLTVT.

This clonotype was recorded many times. The chain recombines TRBV29-1 with TRBJ2-5; D could derive from TRBD1 or TRBD2 (5 bases each). V gave up 6 bases and J gave up 2 bases, with 10 bases separating them. Germline lookup yields CDR1 SQVTM and CDR2 ANQGSEA. The CDR3 totals 12 residues. The CDR3: CSVRGAQETQYF. The CDR3 bases are TGCAGCGTGAGAGGGGCTCAAGAGACCCAGTACTTC.

This clonotype was seen many times. V gene TRBV20-1 combines with J gene TRBJ2-7, with TRBD2 matching over 12 bases. CDR1 is DFQATT, CDR2 SNEGSKA, per germline (reference sequence). This CDR3 spans 14 amino acids. The junction had 2 bases not matched to a gene; V was cut back by 1 base and J by 4 bases. The CDR3 reads CSARAGLAGYEQYF. DNA for the CDR3: TGCAGTGCTAGAGCGGGACTAGCGGGTTACGAGCAGTACTTC.

The V and J genes are TRBV12-3 or TRBV12-4 and TRBJ1-5, with a tentative D call TRBD1 (6 bases). Deletions cut 3 bases from V and 7 bases from J, with 10 bases between. This CDR3 region has 13 residues. The CDR3 coding sequence is TGTGCCAGCAGTTTTGGGCAGGGGCAGCCCCAGCATTTT. This codes for CASSFGQGQPQHF.

The V gene is TRBV2, the J gene TRBJ2-7, with TRBD1 matching 9 bases. The junction had 1 base not matched to a gene; V was cut back by 6 bases and J by 1 base. CDR3 length equals 13 residues. Germline CDR1 and CDR2: SNHLY and FYNNEI. The CDR3 sequence: CASSGTGSYEQYF. In nucleotides, the CDR3 is TGTGCCAGCAGCGGGACAGGGTCCTACGAGCAGTACTTC.

This clonotype was recorded many times. The chain combines TRBV9 with TRBJ1-4; D possibly corresponds to TRBD1 (5 bases). Germline CDR1 reads SGDLS; CDR2 reads YYNGEE. This CDR3 region has 15 residues. The V end lost 5 bases, the J end lost 4 bases, and 15 bases lay between the germline ends. CDR3 in DNA: TGTGCCAGCAGTCAGGGACCAGTTGATAATGAAAAACTGTTTTTT. Translating it yields CASSQGPVDNEKLFF. The full variable domain, rest sourced from reference TRBV9 and TRBJ1-4, is DSGVTQTPKHLITATGQRVTLRCSPRSGDLSVYWYQQSLDQGLQFLIQYYNGEERAKGNILERFSAQQFPDLHSELNLSSLELGDSALYFCASSQGPVDNEKLFFGSGTQLSVL.

This clonotype was seen repeatedly, ten times or more. The rearrangement joins TRBV7-2 to TRBJ2-1; TRBD2 matches 8 bases. The CDR3 sequence is 14 residues long. Germline CDR1 SGHTA, CDR2 FQGNSA. V trimming: 7 bases; J trimming: 8 bases; junction bases outside the gene matches: 10. The CDR3 region has the DNA TGTGCCAGCACAACCGACGGACTAGCCTATGAGCAGTTCTTC. The encoded protein is CASTTDGLAYEQFF.

There are many counts of this clonotype. The V and J genes are TRBV9 and TRBJ2-1; 7 bases map to TRBD1. The germline V gene has CDR1 SGDLS and CDR2 YYNGEE. The CDR3 spans 14 residues. With 4 bases clipped from V and 6 bases from J, the junction kept 7 bases outside the gene matches. CDR3 loop: CASSSGTAANEQFF. The CDR3 DNA follows: TGTGCCAGCAGCTCTGGGACAGCTGCCAATGAGCAGTTCTTC.

The chain recombines TRBV29-1 with TRBJ2-7; D may be TRBD1 or TRBD2 (5 bases each). The germline V and J ends were trimmed by 6 bases and 2 bases, with 17 bases remaining between them. CDR1 is SQVTM and CDR2 is ANQGSEA in the germline V gene. CDR3 length: 14 residues. CDR3: CSVTPSRGPYEQYF. The CDR3 DNA reads TGCAGCGTAACTCCATCCCGGGGACCCTACGAGCAGTACTTC.

Remarks on this clonotype: This sequence may be a read error, since a much larger clone differs from it by one base. The chain is built from TRBV30 and TRBJ1-2, with D perhaps matching TRBD1 (5 bases). The CDR3 consists of 13 residues. Germline lookup yields CDR1 GTSNPN and CDR2 SVGIG (reference sequence). The V end lost 3 bases, the J end lost 2 bases, and 10 bases lay between the germline ends. CDR3 sequence (DNA): TGTGCCTGGAGAAGGGGCTGGAACTATGGCTACACCTTC. The encoded protein is CAWRRGWNYGYTF.